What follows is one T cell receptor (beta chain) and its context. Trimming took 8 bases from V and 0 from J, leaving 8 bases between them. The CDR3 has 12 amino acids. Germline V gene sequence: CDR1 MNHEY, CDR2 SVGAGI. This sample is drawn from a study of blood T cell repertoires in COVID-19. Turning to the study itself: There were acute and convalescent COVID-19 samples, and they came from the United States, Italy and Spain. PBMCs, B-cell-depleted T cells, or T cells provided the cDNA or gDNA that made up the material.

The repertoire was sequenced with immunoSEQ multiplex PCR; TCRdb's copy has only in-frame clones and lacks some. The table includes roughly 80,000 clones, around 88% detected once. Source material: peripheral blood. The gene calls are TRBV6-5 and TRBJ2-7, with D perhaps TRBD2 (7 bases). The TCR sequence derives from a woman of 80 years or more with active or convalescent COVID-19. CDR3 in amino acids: CASGGASYEQYF. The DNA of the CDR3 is TGTGCCAGCGGGGGGGCCTCCTACGAGCAGTACTTC.